This is a list of T cell receptor beta chains from one sample in a study of post-analysis software for immune sequencing data. Each CDR3 protein gets one entry after TCRdb re-called the PCR reads with MiXCR. The profile covers about 820,000 distinct CDR3 sequences, with roughly 58% appearing a single time and roughly 4.4% taken by the ten largest. Material: blood. These receptors all stem from a girl aged 10 to 17 with multiple sclerosis. CDR3s include the opening cysteine and the closing phenylalanine or tryptophan.

cdr3_length j_call v_call cdr3_aa
14 TRBJ2-3 TRBV10-3 CAIGGFSSTDTQYF
13 TRBJ2-1 TRBV29-1 CSVERDSSNEQFF
15 TRBJ2-5 TRBV29-1 CSVELLAGTKETQYF
16 TRBJ2-2 TRBV2 CASTRGLAVNTGELFF
16 TRBJ2-3 TRBV5-1 CASSWGTSGFTDTQYF
14 TRBJ2-7 TRBV5-1 CASSLTTMSYEQYF
16 TRBJ2-7 TRBV3-1 CASSHRSGLAPYEQYF
16 TRBJ2-7 TRBV5-1 CASSLGRTSGGGEQYF
11 TRBJ1-4 TRBV29-1 CSVLTNEKLFF
13 TRBJ1-2 TRBV29-1 CSVTGTGLYGYTF
16 TRBJ2-1 TRBV6-5 CASSYLRTGLGWEQFF
14 TRBJ1-2 TRBV5-1 CASSLTSGDYGYTF
14 TRBJ2-2 TRBV29-1 CSVRTATNTGERFF
16 TRBJ2-3 TRBV20-1 CSARSGGQGSTDTQYF
15 TRBJ2-7 TRBV7-2 CASSLVAGGAYEQYF
15 TRBJ2-6 TRBV12-3/TRBV12-4 CASSLSRSGANVLTF
17 TRBJ1-5 TRBV6-1 CASSEGDAFVAGQPQHF
14 TRBJ2-7 TRBV20-1 CSARDHRTHYEQYF
15 TRBJ2-5 TRBV20-1 CSARVRTGGQETQYF
16 TRBJ2-7 TRBV7-9 CASSSSVQGEDYEQYF
14 TRBJ2-5 TRBV5-4 CASSSRGDEGTQYF
12 TRBJ1-2 TRBV12-3/TRBV12-4 CASWGVSDGYTF
13 TRBJ2-1 TRBV30 CAWRQGGYNEQFF